This T cell receptor (beta chain) was obtained from a study of OX40 agonist ivuxolimab in advanced cancers. Study conclusions and caveats: Nonresponders included some who also had low normalized T-cell clonal expansion.

The protocol was immunoSEQ multiplex PCR, while the TCRdb copy is restricted to in-frame clones and leaves out a portion. The table includes 60,000 to 85,000 clones, 85% to 95% detected once. Trimming stripped 4 bases from V and 9 bases from J, with 21 bases between. CDR1 is MGHRA, CDR2 YSYEKL, per germline. CDR3 length: 15 amino acids. Remarks on this clone: Its matching antigen is unknown.

The receptor was isolated from an adult with an advanced solid tumor such as melanoma, head and neck, liver or kidney cancer. The sample was CD4+ or CD8+ T cells sorted from blood, taken in a trial of the OX40 agonist ivuxolimab. The chain is built from TRBV4-1 and TRBJ1-1; D not resolved. This CDR3 is CASSPSLAGEGKAFF. In DNA form, the CDR3 reads TGCGCCAGCAGCCCGTCCCTGGCGGGTGAAGGGAAAGCTTTCTTT.